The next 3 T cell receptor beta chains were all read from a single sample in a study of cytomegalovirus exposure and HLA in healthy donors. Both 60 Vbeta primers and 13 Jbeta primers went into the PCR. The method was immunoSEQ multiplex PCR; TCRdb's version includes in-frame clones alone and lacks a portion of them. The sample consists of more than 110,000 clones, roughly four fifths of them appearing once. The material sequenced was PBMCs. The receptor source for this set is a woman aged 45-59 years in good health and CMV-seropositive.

The DNA for the CDR3 is TGCGCCAGCAGCAAACGGACAGGGGACAATGAGCAGTTCTTC. Translating it yields CASSKRTGDNEQFF. V gene TRBV5-1 combines with J gene TRBJ2-1, with 9 bases identical to TRBD1. The germline V gene has CDR1 SGHRS and CDR2 YFSETQ. This CDR3 is built from 14 residues. Unmatched junction bases numbered 4, after V lost 4 bases and J lost 5 bases.

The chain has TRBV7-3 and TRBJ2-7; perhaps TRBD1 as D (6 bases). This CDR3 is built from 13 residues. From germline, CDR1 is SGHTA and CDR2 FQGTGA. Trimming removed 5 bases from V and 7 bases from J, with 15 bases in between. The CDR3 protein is CASSPGDLGEQYF. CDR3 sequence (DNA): TGTGCCAGCAGCCCAGGGGACCTGGGGGAGCAGTACTTC.

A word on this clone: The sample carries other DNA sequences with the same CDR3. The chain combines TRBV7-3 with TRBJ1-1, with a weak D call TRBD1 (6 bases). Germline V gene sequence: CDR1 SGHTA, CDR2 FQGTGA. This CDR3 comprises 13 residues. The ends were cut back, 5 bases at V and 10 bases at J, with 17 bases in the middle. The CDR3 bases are TGTGCCAGCAGCCAGGGACAAGGGGCCGTAGCTTTCTTT. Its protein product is CASSQGQGAVAFF.